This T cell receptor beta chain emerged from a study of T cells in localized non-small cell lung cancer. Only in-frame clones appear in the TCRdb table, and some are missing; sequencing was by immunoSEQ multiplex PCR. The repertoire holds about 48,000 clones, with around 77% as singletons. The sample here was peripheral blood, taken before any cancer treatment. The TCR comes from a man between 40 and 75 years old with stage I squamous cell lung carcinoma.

The CDR3 sequence: CASRIPGQGSGANVLTF. CDR3 nucleotides: TGCGCCAGCAGAATCCCGGGACAGGGATCTGGGGCCAACGTCCTGACTTTC. This chain joins TRBV5-1 and TRBJ2-6; TRBD1 matches 9 bases. In germline, CDR1 is SGHRS, CDR2 YFSETQ. The CDR3 length is 17 residues. V lost 5 bases, J lost 1 base, and 7 bases stayed unmatched.